The clone carrying this T cell receptor (beta chain) was observed a few times. Sequenced by immunoSEQ multiplex PCR; TCRdb stores in-frame clones only, minus some. The top ten hold 1% of the sample, which has around 290,000 clones, 88% seen once. The source of the sample is a study of blood T cell repertoires in COVID-19. Participant ages covered about 18 to 95 years across around 25 US areas. Recovered participants had two consecutive negative NP/OP PCR tests, healthcare professional clearance, or symptom resolution. The receptor's source is a woman between 25 and 40 years old who had recovered from COVID-19. The sample taken for sequencing was PBMCs or T cells enriched from blood (not recorded which).

CDR3 in amino acids: CASSHGQGRRQYF. CDR3 DNA: TGTGCCAGCAGCCATGGACAGGGGCGAAGGCAGTACTTC. The chain links TRBV11-2 to TRBJ2-7; TRBD1 matches at 9 bases. Looked up from germline, CDR1 is SGHAT and CDR2 is FQNNGV. Germline trimming cut 5 bases from V and 9 bases from J; bases unmatched to any gene: 8. The length of the CDR3 is 13 residues.